This TCR beta chain was identified during a study of regulatory T cells in long-lasting Graves disease. The TCR beta library used iRepertoire HTBI primers with Arm-PCR amplification of CDR3. TCRdb re-called the multiplex PCR reads with MiXCR, one entry per CDR3 protein. The sample carries approximately 560,000 distinct CDR3 sequences, around 15% recorded once. J gave up 10 bases and V 1 base, and 9 bases lay outside the gene matches. Germline loops: CDR1 SNHLY, CDR2 FYNNEI. The CDR3 sequence is 16 residues long. The sample's time point: newly diagnosed GD, antithyroid drugs for less than 3 months. RNA from PBMCs was the source of the TCR library. The sample holds many counts of this clonotype. These same data were also listed under a study on T cells in Graves' hyperthyroidism and ophthalmopathy. Turning to that study: Uncontrolled infection, other autoimmune disease, pregnancy or lactation barred patients from enrollment.

The specimen was peripheral blood mononuclear cells (PBMCs), collected at new diagnosis, from a patient treated with antithyroid drugs. The receptor's source is a man aged 18 to 29 with Graves disease. The rearrangement uses TRBV2 and TRBJ2-3; 12 positions match TRBD2. The CDR3 DNA reads as TGTGCCAGCAGTGAAGTCGGGACTAGCGGGTACCCAGCGCAGTATTTT. Translating it yields CASSEVGTSGYPAQYF.